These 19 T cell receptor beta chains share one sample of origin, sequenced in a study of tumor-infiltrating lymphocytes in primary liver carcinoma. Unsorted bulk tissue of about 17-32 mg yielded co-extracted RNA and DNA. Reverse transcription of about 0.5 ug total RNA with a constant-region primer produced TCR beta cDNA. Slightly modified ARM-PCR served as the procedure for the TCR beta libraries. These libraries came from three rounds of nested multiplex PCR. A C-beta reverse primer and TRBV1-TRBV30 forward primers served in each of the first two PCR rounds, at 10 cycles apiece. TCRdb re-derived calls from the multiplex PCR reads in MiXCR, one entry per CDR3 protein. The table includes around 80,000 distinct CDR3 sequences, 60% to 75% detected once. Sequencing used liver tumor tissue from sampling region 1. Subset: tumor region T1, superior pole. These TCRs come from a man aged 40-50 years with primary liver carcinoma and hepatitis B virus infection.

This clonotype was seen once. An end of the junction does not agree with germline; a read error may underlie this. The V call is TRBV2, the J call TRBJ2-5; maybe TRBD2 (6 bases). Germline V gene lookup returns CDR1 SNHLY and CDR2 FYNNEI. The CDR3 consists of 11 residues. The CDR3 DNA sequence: TGTACCAGCGCCCCGGGGGAGACCCGGTACTTC. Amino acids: CTSAPGETRYF. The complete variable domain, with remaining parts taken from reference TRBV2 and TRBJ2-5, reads EPEVTQTPSHQVTQMGQEVILRCVPISNHLYFYWYRQILGQKVEFLVSFYNNEISEKSEIFDDQFSVERPDGSNFTLKIRSTKLEDSAMYFCTSAPGETRYFGPGTRLLVL.

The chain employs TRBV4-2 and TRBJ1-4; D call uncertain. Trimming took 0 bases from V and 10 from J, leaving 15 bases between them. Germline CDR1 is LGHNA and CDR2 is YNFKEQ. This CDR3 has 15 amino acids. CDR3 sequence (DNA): TGTGCCAGCAGCCAAGATTTAGGGCGTAATCGAAAACTGTTTTTT. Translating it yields CASSQDLGRNRKLFF.

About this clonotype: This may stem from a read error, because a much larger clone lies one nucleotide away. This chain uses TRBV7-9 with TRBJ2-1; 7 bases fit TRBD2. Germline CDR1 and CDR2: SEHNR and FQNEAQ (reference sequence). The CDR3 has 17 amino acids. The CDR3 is CASSLASGGRSYDEQFF. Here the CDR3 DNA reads TGTGCCAGCAGCTTAGCGTCGGGCGGGAGATCCTACGATGAGCAGTTCTTC.

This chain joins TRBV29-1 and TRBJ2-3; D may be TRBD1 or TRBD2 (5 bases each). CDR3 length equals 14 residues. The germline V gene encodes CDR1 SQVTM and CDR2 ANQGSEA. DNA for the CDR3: TGCAGGGTTCTGGCCGGGACGGGGCTAGATACGCAGTATTTT. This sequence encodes CRVLAGTGLDTQYF.

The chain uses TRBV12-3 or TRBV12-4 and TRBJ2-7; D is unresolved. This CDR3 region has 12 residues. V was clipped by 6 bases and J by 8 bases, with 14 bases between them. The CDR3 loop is CASRPSLDQQYF. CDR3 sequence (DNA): TGTGCCAGCAGACCTTCCCTGGACCAGCAGTACTTC.

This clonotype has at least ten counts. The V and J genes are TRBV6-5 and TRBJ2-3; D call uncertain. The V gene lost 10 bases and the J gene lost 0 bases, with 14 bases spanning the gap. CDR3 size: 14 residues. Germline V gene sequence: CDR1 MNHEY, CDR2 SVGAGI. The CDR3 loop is CAISRSASTDTQYF. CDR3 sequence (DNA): TGTGCCATCTCCAGGTCGGCTAGCACAGATACGCAGTATTTT.

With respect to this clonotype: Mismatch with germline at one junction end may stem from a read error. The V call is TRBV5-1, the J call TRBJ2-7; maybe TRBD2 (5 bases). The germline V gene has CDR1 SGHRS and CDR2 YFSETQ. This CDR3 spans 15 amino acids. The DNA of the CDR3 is TGCGCCAGCAGCTTGACAAATGGGAGCTCCTATGAGCAGTACTTC. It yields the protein CASSLTNGSSYEQYF.

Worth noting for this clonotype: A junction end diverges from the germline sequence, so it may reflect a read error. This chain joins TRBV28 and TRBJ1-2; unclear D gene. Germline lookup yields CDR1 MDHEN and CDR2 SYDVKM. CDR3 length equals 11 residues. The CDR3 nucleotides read TGTGTCAGCTCCAAAGAAGATGGCTATACCTTC. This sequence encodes CVSSKEDGYTF.

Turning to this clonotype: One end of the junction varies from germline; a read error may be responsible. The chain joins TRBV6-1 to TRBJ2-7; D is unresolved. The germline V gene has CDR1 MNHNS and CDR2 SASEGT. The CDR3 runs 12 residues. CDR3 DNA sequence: TGTGCCAGCAGTAGGCCCTCCCACGAACAGTACTTC. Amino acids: CASSRPSHEQYF.

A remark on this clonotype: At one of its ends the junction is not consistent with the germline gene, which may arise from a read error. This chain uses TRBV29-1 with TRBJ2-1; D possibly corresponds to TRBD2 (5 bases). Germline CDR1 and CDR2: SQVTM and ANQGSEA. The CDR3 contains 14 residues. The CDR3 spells CSVPSWVVYNEQFF. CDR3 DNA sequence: TGCAGCGTCCCTAGCTGGGTGGTCTACAATGAACAGTTCTTC.

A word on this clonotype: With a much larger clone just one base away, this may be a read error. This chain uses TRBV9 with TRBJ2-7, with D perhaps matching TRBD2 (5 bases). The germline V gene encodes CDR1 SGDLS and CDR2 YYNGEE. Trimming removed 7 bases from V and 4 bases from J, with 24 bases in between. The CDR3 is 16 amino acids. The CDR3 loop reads CASGFNPGSVFYEQYF. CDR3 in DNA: TGTGCCAGCGGCTTCAATCCGGGGAGTGTGTTTTACGAGCAGTACTTC. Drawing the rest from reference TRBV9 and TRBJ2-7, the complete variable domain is DSGVTQTPKHLITATGQRVTLRCSPRSGDLSVYWYQQSLDQGLQFLIQYYNGEERAKGNILERFSAQQFPDLHSELNLSSLELGDSALYFCASGFNPGSVFYEQYFGPGTRLTVT.

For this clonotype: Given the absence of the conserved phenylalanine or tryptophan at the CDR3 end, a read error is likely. This CDR3 is CASSLDHGGGLNEQFL. The CDR3 region has the DNA TGTGCCAGCAGCTTAGATCATGGGGGAGGATTAAATGAGCAGTTCTTA. The chain uses TRBV11-2 and TRBJ2-1; D is possibly TRBD2 (6 bases). The CDR3 extends over 16 amino acids. The V gene lost 0 bases and the J gene lost 7 bases, with 16 bases spanning the gap. The germline V gene encodes CDR1 SGHAT and CDR2 FQNNGV.

The CDR3 protein is CASKRVADIGEQYF. The CDR3 bases are TGTGCCAGTAAGAGAGTAGCGGATATTGGGGAGCAGTACTTC. The chain recombines TRBV19 with TRBJ2-7; TRBD2 is a possible D gene (6 bases). Germline V gene sequence: CDR1 LNHDA, CDR2 SQIVND (reference sequence). This CDR3 spans 14 amino acids. The V end was cut by 7 bases, the J end by 7 bases, with 20 bases between.

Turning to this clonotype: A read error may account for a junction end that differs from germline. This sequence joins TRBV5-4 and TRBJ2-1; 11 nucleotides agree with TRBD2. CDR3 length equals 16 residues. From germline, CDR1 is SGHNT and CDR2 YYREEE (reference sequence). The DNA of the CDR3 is TGTGCCAGTAGCCCTGGCACTAGCGGGAGAGGCAATGAGGAGTTCTTC. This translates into CASSPGTSGRGNEEFF.

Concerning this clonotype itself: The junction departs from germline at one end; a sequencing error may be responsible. CDR3: CAGTLGDQYEQHF. Written as DNA, the CDR3 is TGTGCCGGAACTTTGGGGGATCAGTACGAGCAGCACTTC. The J gene is TRBJ2-7, the V gene TRBV7-9; the D gene could be TRBD1 or TRBD2 (5 bases each). The CDR3 totals 13 residues. CDR1 and CDR2 (germline): SEHNR, FQNEAQ (reference sequence).

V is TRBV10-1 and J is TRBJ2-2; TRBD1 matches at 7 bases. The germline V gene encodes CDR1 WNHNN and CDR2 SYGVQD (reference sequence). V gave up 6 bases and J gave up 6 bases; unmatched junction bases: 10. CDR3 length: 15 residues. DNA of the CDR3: TGCGCCAGCAGCACTGGGACAGTGGCCGCCGGGGAGCTGTTTTTT. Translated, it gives CASSTGTVAAGELFF.

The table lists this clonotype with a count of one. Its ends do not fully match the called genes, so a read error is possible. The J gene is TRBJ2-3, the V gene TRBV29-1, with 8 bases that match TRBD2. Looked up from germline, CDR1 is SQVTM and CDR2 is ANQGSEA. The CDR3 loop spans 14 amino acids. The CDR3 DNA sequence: TGCAGCGTTGAACGGACTAGCCCGAAAGATACGCGGTATTTT. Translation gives CSVERTSPKDTRYF.

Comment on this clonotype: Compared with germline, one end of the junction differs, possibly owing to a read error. This chain's CDR3 is CASRVGDRFGANVLTF. The CDR3 DNA reads TGTGCTAGCAGGGTAGGGGACAGATTCGGGGCCAACGTCCTGACTTTC. The chain has TRBV6-5 and TRBJ2-6; 7 nucleotides match TRBD1. The CDR3 has 16 residues. Per the germline V gene, CDR1 is MNHEY and CDR2 is SVGAGI.

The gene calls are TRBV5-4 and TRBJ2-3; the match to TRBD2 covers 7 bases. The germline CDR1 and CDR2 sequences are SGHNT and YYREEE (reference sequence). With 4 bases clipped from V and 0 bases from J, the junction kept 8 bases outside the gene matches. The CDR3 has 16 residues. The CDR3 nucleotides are TGTGCCAGCAGCACGCGGGCTAGCGGTAGCACAGATACGCAGTATTTT. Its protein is CASSTRASGSTDTQYF.